Below, 29 T cell receptor beta chains from the same sample are listed, as sequenced in a study of blood T cell repertoires in COVID-19. Assay used: immunoSEQ multiplex PCR; TCRdb lists only in-frame clones, some missing. Among some 110,000 clones listed, roughly four fifths were seen once. Sequencing was performed on peripheral blood. These receptors were obtained from a woman of 80 years or more with acute or convalescent COVID-19.

The CDR3 reads CASSHTGSSYEQYF. The CDR3 coding sequence is TGCGCCAGCAGCCATACCGGGTCCTCCTACGAGCAGTACTTC. The chain links TRBV4-1 to TRBJ2-7; D remains unclear. The V gene's germline CDR1 is MGHRA and CDR2 YSYEKL. V gave up 3 bases and J gave up 0 bases, with 9 bases separating them. The CDR3 covers 14 residues.

The chain is built from TRBV5-1 and TRBJ2-1; 8 bases line up with TRBD1. V shed 0 bases, J shed 3 bases, and the junction held 5 bases outside the gene matches. Germline lookup yields CDR1 SGHRS and CDR2 YFSETQ. This CDR3 has 16 residues. CDR3 protein: CASSLEQGEIYNEQFF. CDR3 bases: TGCGCCAGCAGCTTGGAACAGGGGGAGATCTACAATGAGCAGTTCTTC.

The gene calls are TRBV12-5 and TRBJ2-1; 12 bases agree with TRBD2. This CDR3 has 13 residues. V shed 11 bases, J shed 8 bases, and the junction held 7 bases outside the gene matches. The V gene's germline CDR1 is LGHNT and CDR2 FRNRAP. CDR3 region: CAGKTSGRHEQFF. The CDR3, as DNA: TGTGCTGGGAAGACTAGCGGGAGACATGAGCAGTTCTTC.

The chain employs TRBV14 and TRBJ1-1, with D unclear. Germline values: CDR1 SGHDN, CDR2 FVKESK. V was cut by 4 bases and J by 0 bases, with 12 bases left in between. This CDR3 contains 15 residues. For the CDR3, the DNA is TGTGCCAGCAGCCTAAACGCGGGGATGAACACTGAAGCTTTCTTT. This sequence encodes CASSLNAGMNTEAFF.

The genes are TRBV6-5 and TRBJ2-5; TRBD1 aligns across 7 bases. CDR3 length: 14 amino acids. The germline CDR1 and CDR2 sequences are MNHEY and SVGAGI. Trimming at V came to 3 bases and at J to 5 bases, leaving 6 bases not matched to a gene. This CDR3 is CASSYGQAVETQYF. The CDR3 DNA follows: TGTGCCAGCAGTTATGGACAGGCGGTGGAGACCCAGTACTTC.

Regarding this clone: Sequence at one end of the junction differs from germline and may be a read error. The chain links TRBV7-8 to TRBJ1-2; D is uncertain. The germline V gene has CDR1 SGHVS and CDR2 FQNEAQ. The CDR3 covers 13 residues. CDR3 bases: TGTGCCAGCAGCCTGGGCCTGGATCCTGCACCACCGTTC. Amino acids: CASSLGLDPAPPF.

The CDR3, as DNA: TGCGCCAGCAGTAAGAGCACAGGGGAAAAGAGACAAGGAAACACCATATATTTT. Translated, it gives CASSKSTGEKRQGNTIYF. V is TRBV4-1 and J is TRBJ1-3; 7 positions match TRBD1. Trimming cost V 6 bases and J 4 bases; bases outside gene matches: 18. The CDR3 consists of 18 residues. From germline, CDR1 is MGHRA and CDR2 YSYEKL.

The CDR3 spells CASSSMTSGRLNEQFF. The CDR3 nucleotides read TGTGCCAGCAGTTCCATGACTAGCGGGAGACTAAACGAGCAGTTCTTC. The J gene is TRBJ2-1, the V gene TRBV28, with TRBD2 matching 12 bases. Germline V CDR1 and CDR2: MDHEN, SYDVKM. The V gene end was trimmed by 4 bases and the J gene end by 10 bases; junction bases not matched to a gene: 11. This CDR3 spans 16 amino acids.

The CDR3 here is CASSEETSAYNEQFF. In DNA form, the CDR3 reads TGTGCCAGCAGTGAAGAGACTAGCGCTTACAATGAGCAGTTCTTC. The chain joins TRBV2 to TRBJ2-1, with 8 positions matching TRBD2. Germline V gives CDR1 SNHLY, CDR2 FYNNEI. CDR3 length equals 15 residues. Losses at the gene ends were 1 base for V and 4 bases for J; bases not matched to a gene: 3.

V is TRBV7-2 and J is TRBJ1-6; perhaps TRBD1 as D (5 bases). The V and J ends lost 2 bases and 1 base respectively, with 6 bases between them. The CDR3 loop spans 15 amino acids. Germline V gene data show CDR1 as SGHTA and CDR2 as FQGNSA. In DNA form, the CDR3 reads TGTGCCAGCAGCTTACAGGGTTCCTATAATTCACCCCTCCACTTT. This codes for CASSLQGSYNSPLHF.

This chain connects TRBV6-1 to TRBJ2-7; D possibly corresponds to TRBD2 (6 bases). Trimming took 0 bases from V and 7 from J, leaving 10 bases between them. This CDR3 has 13 amino acids. Germline V gene lookup returns CDR1 MNHNS and CDR2 SASEGT. This CDR3 reads CASSEAGGVEQYF. The CDR3 DNA follows: TGTGCCAGCAGTGAAGCGGGAGGAGTTGAGCAGTACTTC.

V is TRBV25-1 and J is TRBJ2-5; 13 bases match TRBD2. This CDR3 comprises 16 residues. V lost 4 bases, J lost 4 bases, and 6 bases stayed unmatched. The germline V gene has CDR1 MGHDK and CDR2 SYGVNS. CDR3 coding DNA: TGTGCCAGCAGTGTAGGACTAGCGGGAGTCTCAGAGACCCAGTACTTC. This codes for CASSVGLAGVSETQYF. The full variable domain, rest sourced from reference TRBV25-1 and TRBJ2-5, is EADIYQTPRYLVIGTGKKITLECSQTMGHDKMYWYQQDPGMELHLIHYSYGVNSTEKGDLSSESTVSRIRTEHFPLTLESARPSHTSQYLCASSVGLAGVSETQYFGPGTRLLVL.

The rearrangement uses TRBV18 and TRBJ2-7; 7 bases match TRBD1. Germline V gives CDR1 KGHSH, CDR2 LQKENI. Losses at the gene ends were 6 bases for V and 0 bases for J; bases not matched to a gene: 8. This CDR3 has 15 residues. The CDR3 nucleotides are TGTGCCAGCTCTCAAAACAGGGGTACCTCCTACGAGCAGTACTTC. Protein product: CASSQNRGTSYEQYF.

The chain uses TRBV5-5 and TRBJ1-5; D unresolved. Germline CDR1 SGHKS, CDR2 YYEKEE (reference sequence). V was clipped by 4 bases and J by 1 base, with 9 bases between them. CDR3 length: 14 amino acids. The CDR3 sequence: CASSGGISNQPQHF. The CDR3 coding sequence is TGTGCCAGCAGCGGAGGGATAAGCAATCAGCCCCAGCATTTT.

A single count supports this clone. This chain connects TRBV5-4 to TRBJ1-5; 8 nucleotides line up with TRBD1. The germline gives CDR1 SGHNT, CDR2 YYREEE (reference sequence). The CDR3 runs 18 residues. The J segment lost 3 bases and the V segment lost 2 bases, leaving 13 bases of the junction unmatched. CDR3 coding DNA: TGTGCCAGCAGCTTTTCAGGACAGGGACGGCTAGCCAATCAGCCCCAGCATTTT. As protein: CASSFSGQGRLANQPQHF. The full variable domain, rest sourced from reference TRBV5-4 and TRBJ1-5, is ETGVTQSPTHLIKTRGQQVTLRCSSQSGHNTVSWYQQALGQGPQFIFQYYREEENGRGNFPPRFSGLQFPNYSSELNVNALELDDSALYLCASSFSGQGRLANQPQHFGDGTRLSIL.

This clone has a handful of counts. V is TRBV7-9 and J is TRBJ2-1; D is perhaps TRBD1 (8 bases). Germline CDR1 and CDR2: SEHNR and FQNEAQ (reference sequence). This CDR3 is 16 amino acids long. V lost 5 bases to trimming and J lost 6 bases, with 20 bases between them. The CDR3 is CASSPRGRESLNEQFF. CDR3 nucleotides: TGTGCCAGCAGCCCCAGGGGGCGGGAGAGTCTCAATGAGCAGTTCTTC. Looking up the rest from reference TRBV7-9 and TRBJ2-1 gives the full variable domain: DTGVSQNPRHKITKRGQNVTFRCDPISEHNRLYWYRQTLGQGPEFLTYFQNEAQLEKSRLLSDRFSAERPKGSFSTLEIQRTEQGDSAMYLCASSPRGRESLNEQFFGPGTRLTVL.

The chain uses TRBV6-5 and TRBJ1-1; tentatively, D is TRBD1 (6 bases). Trimming removed 1 base from V and 4 bases from J, with 13 bases in between. The CDR3 covers 15 residues. Germline-derived CDR1 and CDR2 are MNHEY and SVGAGI. In DNA form, the CDR3 reads TGTGCCAGCAGTTACTGGGGGCGCGTAAGCACTGAAGCTTTCTTT. This gives the protein CASSYWGRVSTEAFF.

This clone was seen only once. The chain couples TRBV5-1 to TRBJ2-7, with TRBD2 matching over 7 bases. The CDR3 consists of 15 residues. The trim removed 6 bases at V and 2 bases at J, leaving 11 bases unmatched. Germline CDR1 is SGHRS and CDR2 is YFSETQ. The CDR3 reads CASNLLTGGTYEQYF. For the CDR3, the DNA is TGCGCCAGCAACCTACTGACGGGGGGTACCTACGAGCAGTACTTC. Complete variable domain (other parts from reference TRBV5-1 and TRBJ2-7): KAGVTQTPRYLIKTRGQQVTLSCSPISGHRSVSWYQQTPGQGLQFLFEYFSETQRNKGNFPGRFSGRQFSNSRSEMNVSTLELGDSALYLCASNLLTGGTYEQYFGPGTRLTVT.

The chain is built from TRBV5-4 and TRBJ1-6; tentative D call: TRBD1 (6 bases). Trimming left V 4 bases short and J 7 bases short, with 9 bases between. Germline-derived CDR1 and CDR2 are SGHNT and YYREEE (reference sequence). The CDR3 totals 13 residues. CDR3 sequence: CASSRTENSPLHF. The CDR3 bases are TGTGCCAGCAGCAGGACAGAGAATTCACCCCTCCACTTT.

By share, this clone ranks as medium-sized. The chain has TRBV5-6 and TRBJ2-1; TRBD2 agrees at 10 bases. In germline, CDR1 is SGHDT, CDR2 YYEEEE. This CDR3 has 16 amino acids. V trimming: 2 bases; J trimming: 7 bases; junction bases outside the gene matches: 9. The CDR3 nucleotides read TGTGCCAGCAGCTTTTCCGGGACTAGCGCGGGAAATGAGCAGTTCTTC. Its protein product is CASSFSGTSAGNEQFF. Full variable domain (rest looked up from reference TRBV5-6 and TRBJ2-1): DAGVTQSPTHLIKTRGQQVTLRCSPKSGHDTVSWYQQALGQGPQFIFQYYEEEERQRGNFPDRFSGHQFPNYSSELNVNALLLGDSALYLCASSFSGTSAGNEQFFGPGTRLTVL.

This chain's CDR3 is CASSLVGGKMMEQFF. The CDR3 nucleotides read TGTGCCAGCAGCTTAGTTGGCGGGAAGATGATGGAGCAGTTCTTC. The rearrangement joins TRBV7-8 to TRBJ2-1; D is possibly TRBD2 (6 bases). The CDR3 contains 15 residues. Germline V lookup: CDR1 SGHVS, CDR2 FQNEAQ. The V end was cut by 1 base, the J end by 10 bases, with 17 bases between.

J is TRBJ2-5 and V is TRBV7-2, with 11 positions matching TRBD2. Germline trimming cut 2 bases from V and 1 base from J; bases unmatched to any gene: 3. The CDR3 has 16 amino acids. Germline assignment: CDR1 SGHTA and CDR2 FQGNSA. The CDR3 coding sequence is TGTGCCAGCAGCTTATCCACTAGCGGGGGCCAAGAGACCCAGTACTTC. Its protein is CASSLSTSGGQETQYF. Using reference TRBV7-2 and TRBJ2-5 for the parts outside the CDR3, the full variable domain is GAGVSQSPSNKVTEKGKDVELRCDPISGHTALYWYRQSLGQGLEFLIYFQGNSAPDKSGLPSDRFSAERTGGSVSTLTIQRTQQEDSAVYLCASSLSTSGGQETQYFGPGTRLLVL.

V is TRBV7-9 and J is TRBJ2-1; weak D call: TRBD1 (6 bases). CDR3 length: 13 residues. CDR1 SEHNR and CDR2 FQNEAQ come from the germline V gene (reference sequence). V was cut by 1 base and J by 7 bases, with 8 bases left in between. CDR3 loop: CASSLDRENEQFF. CDR3 nucleotide sequence: TGTGCCAGCAGCTTAGACAGGGAGAATGAGCAGTTCTTC.

This clone was seen a handful of times. The CDR3 DNA reads as TGTGCCAGCAGCCCCCGAGTTAGTCGGGGCACAGATACGCAGTATTTT. The encoded protein is CASSPRVSRGTDTQYF. The chain is built from TRBV11-3 and TRBJ2-3; D is undetermined. The CDR3 is 16 residues long. Trimming shortened V by 5 bases and J by 1 base, and 16 bases separated the two germline ends. CDR1 SGHNT and CDR2 YENEEA come from the germline V gene.

The V gene is TRBV5-4, the J gene TRBJ2-1; no reliable D call. V lost 1 base and J 5 bases, leaving 19 bases between the germline ends. The germline V gene encodes CDR1 SGHNT and CDR2 YYREEE (reference sequence). The CDR3 has 17 amino acids. CDR3 coding DNA: TGTGCCAGCAGCTTGTTTTGGCAGGCCCATATAGACAATGAGCAGTTCTTC. Amino acid sequence: CASSLFWQAHIDNEQFF.

V gene TRBV12-3 or TRBV12-4 combines with J gene TRBJ2-1; 9 nucleotides align to TRBD1. The CDR3 extends over 13 amino acids. With 5 bases clipped from V and 6 bases from J, the junction kept 2 bases outside the gene matches. The CDR3 nucleotides are TGTGCCAGCAGTGGGGACAGGGCCAATGAGCAGTTCTTC. As protein: CASSGDRANEQFF.

The chain couples TRBV5-1 to TRBJ1-1, with D unclear. V lost 4 bases and J lost 1, with 11 bases in between. The CDR3 extends over 14 amino acids. The germline V gene has CDR1 SGHRS and CDR2 YFSETQ. The CDR3 sequence is CASSPGSGNTEAFF. The CDR3 coding sequence is TGCGCCAGCAGCCCGGGGTCCGGGAACACTGAAGCTTTCTTT.

The V call is TRBV4-3, the J call TRBJ2-1; the D gene is possibly TRBD1 (6 bases). Trimming removed 1 base at V and 9 bases at J, with 19 bases between. Germline CDR1 and CDR2: LGHNA and YSLEER. CDR3 length: 16 residues. CDR3 residues: CASSQGGRGWSGEQFF. In DNA, the CDR3 is TGCGCCAGCAGCCAAGGAGGCAGGGGTTGGTCCGGTGAGCAGTTCTTC.

The chain links TRBV5-4 to TRBJ2-1; D remains unclear. The germline V gene encodes CDR1 SGHNT and CDR2 YYREEE (reference sequence). This CDR3 spans 13 amino acids. V gave up 2 bases and J gave up 8 bases, with 11 bases separating them. CDR3 loop: CASSLDPTDEQFF. CDR3 DNA sequence: TGTGCCAGCAGCTTAGATCCTACGGATGAGCAGTTCTTC. Looking up the rest from reference TRBV5-4 and TRBJ2-1 gives the full variable domain: ETGVTQSPTHLIKTRGQQVTLRCSSQSGHNTVSWYQQALGQGPQFIFQYYREEENGRGNFPPRFSGLQFPNYSSELNVNALELDDSALYLCASSLDPTDEQFFGPGTRLTVL.